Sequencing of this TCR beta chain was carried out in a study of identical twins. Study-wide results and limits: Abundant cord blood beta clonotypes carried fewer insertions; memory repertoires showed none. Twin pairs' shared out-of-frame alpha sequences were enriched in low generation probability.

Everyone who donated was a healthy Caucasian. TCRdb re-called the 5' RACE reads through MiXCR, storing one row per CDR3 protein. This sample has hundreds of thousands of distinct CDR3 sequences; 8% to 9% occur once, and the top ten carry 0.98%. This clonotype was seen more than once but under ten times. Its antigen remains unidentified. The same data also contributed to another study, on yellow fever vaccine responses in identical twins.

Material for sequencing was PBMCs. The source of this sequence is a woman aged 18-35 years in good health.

This CDR3 is CASSREVEREGDNEQFF. The CDR3 nucleotides are TGTGCCAGCAGCCGAGAAGTCGAGCGGGAGGGGGACAATGAGCAGTTCTTC. This chain links TRBV4-2 with TRBJ2-1; 10 nucleotides line up with TRBD2. Germline trimming cut 4 bases from V and 5 bases from J; bases unmatched to any gene: 11. This CDR3 contains 17 residues. Germline V gene data show CDR1 as LGHNA and CDR2 as YNFKEQ.